The 19 T cell receptor beta chains below all came from one sample that was sequenced in a study of PD-1 blockade in classical Hodgkin lymphoma. TCRdb's copy holds only in-frame clones and misses some; the assay was immunoSEQ multiplex PCR. Of about 27,000 clones listed, about 78% are singletons. Relapse after autologous stem cell transplantation occurred in every patient, and brentuximab vedotin exposure varied. This specimen was peripheral blood mononuclear cells (PBMCs), taken before the second cycle of nivolumab. The receptors were gathered from a human donor with classical Hodgkin lymphoma.

This clone turned up a few times. The chain joins TRBV6-1 to TRBJ1-5, with unresolved D. Between the trimmed V and J ends, which lost 6 bases and 0 bases, there was a span of 12 bases. The germline V gene has CDR1 MNHNS and CDR2 SASEGT. The CDR3 covers 15 residues. CDR3 protein: CASRDWATSNQPQHF. The CDR3, as DNA: TGTGCCAGCAGGGATTGGGCGACTAGCAATCAGCCCCAGCATTTT.

The V gene is TRBV7-9, the J gene TRBJ2-1, with 9 bases fitting TRBD2. The CDR3 is 17 amino acids. V lost 5 bases, J lost 7 bases, and 15 bases stayed unmatched. Per the germline V gene, CDR1 is SEHNR and CDR2 is FQNEAQ (reference sequence). DNA for the CDR3: TGTGCCAGCAGCGACCCCCCGGGGCGGGGGGGCAGAAATGAGCAGTTCTTC. The encoded protein is CASSDPPGRGGRNEQFF. The full variable domain, rest sourced from reference TRBV7-9 and TRBJ2-1, is DTGVSQNPRHKITKRGQNVTFRCDPISEHNRLYWYRQTLGQGPEFLTYFQNEAQLEKSRLLSDRFSAERPKGSFSTLEIQRTEQGDSAMYLCASSDPPGRGGRNEQFFGPGTRLTVL.

This clone was counted a few times. CDR3 nucleotides: TGTGCCATCGCTTTCGAGGGTTCACCCCTCCACTTT. This gives the protein CAIAFEGSPLHF. The chain has TRBV10-3 and TRBJ1-6, with unresolved D. Trimming took off 8 bases at V and 9 bases at J, with 11 bases between the two ends. Per germline, CDR1 ENHRY and CDR2 SYGVKD. This CDR3 has 12 residues.

About this clone itself: Other DNA sequences in this specimen translate into the identical CDR3. The rearrangement uses TRBV9 and TRBJ2-5, with 12 bases fitting TRBD2. The trim removed 0 bases at V and 4 bases at J, leaving 10 bases unmatched. This CDR3 contains 18 residues. CDR1 and CDR2 (germline): SGDLS, YYNGEE. The CDR3 nucleotides are TGTGCCAGCAGCGTAGGACGTCGACTAGCGGGGGAAGGAGAGACCCAGTACTTC. As protein: CASSVGRRLAGEGETQYF.

The V and J genes are TRBV4-3 and TRBJ1-2; TRBD1 might be the D (6 bases). V lost 0 bases and J 0 bases, leaving 14 bases between the germline ends. This CDR3 region has 17 residues. Germline values: CDR1 LGHNA, CDR2 YSLEER. The CDR3 loop is CASSQDPTGTTNYGYTF. The CDR3 region has the DNA TGCGCCAGCAGCCAAGACCCGACAGGAACCACTAACTATGGCTACACCTTC.

Regarding this clone: One end of the junction is discordant with germline, which a read error may explain. The chain combines TRBV7-7 with TRBJ1-5; D is uncertain. Per germline, CDR1 SSHAT and CDR2 FNYEAQ (reference sequence). This CDR3 contains 17 residues. CDR3 nucleotide sequence: TGTGCTAGCAGCTCCCAGGTGCACCCAAGTAAGAATCAGCCCCAGCATTTT. This gives the protein CASSSQVHPSKNQPQHF.

CDR3 protein: CASSQRRTQGVEAFF. The DNA for the CDR3 is TGTGCCAGCAGCCAGCGGCGGACGCAGGGCGTTGAAGCTTTCTTT. The chain recombines TRBV4-2 with TRBJ1-1; weak D call: TRBD1 (5 bases). Trimming removed 3 bases at V and 7 bases at J, with 18 bases between. The CDR3 runs to 15 residues. CDR1 is LGHNA, CDR2 YNFKEQ, per germline.

This clone was picked up a small number of times. This CDR3 is CATGGGGGNTIYF. For the CDR3, the DNA is TGTGCCACCGGGGGGGGAGGTGGAAACACCATATATTTT. V and J are TRBV6-6 and TRBJ1-3; perhaps TRBD1 as D (5 bases). Trimming shortened V by 10 bases and J by 3 bases, and 13 bases separated the two germline ends. The CDR3 is made up of 13 amino acids. The germline CDR1 and CDR2 sequences are MNHNY and SVGAGI (reference sequence).

This clone has only a few counts. The chain combines TRBV7-2 with TRBJ2-2; 7 bases map to TRBD2. The CDR3 has 15 amino acids. Germline V gene data show CDR1 as SGHTA and CDR2 as FQGNSA. The V and J ends lost 2 bases and 5 bases, in that order; junction bases with no gene match: 5. For the CDR3, the DNA is TGTGCCAGCAGCTTAAACGGGGGGATGACCGGGGAGCTGTTTTTT. Translation: CASSLNGGMTGELFF.

This clone has more than one count but fewer than ten. The gene calls are TRBV9 and TRBJ1-4; D ambiguous. Germline CDR1 SGDLS, CDR2 YYNGEE. Trimming took 0 bases from V and 6 from J, leaving 9 bases between them. The CDR3 spans 14 residues. CDR3 DNA sequence: TGTGCCAGCAGCGTAGACCAAGGGTATGAAAAACTGTTTTTT. Translation gives CASSVDQGYEKLFF.

This clone was found once. The chain couples TRBV7-2 to TRBJ1-6; D gene ambiguous. This CDR3 is 14 amino acids long. V gave up 2 bases and J gave up 7 bases, with 9 bases separating them. Germline values: CDR1 SGHTA, CDR2 FQGNSA. In DNA form, the CDR3 reads TGTGCCAGCAGCTTATGGCAGGAAAATTCACCCCTCCACTTT. As protein: CASSLWQENSPLHF.

CDR3 sequence (DNA): TGTGCCAGCACCCACCGGTGGAGTTACGAGCAGTACTTC. This gives the protein CASTHRWSYEQYF. This rearrangement joins TRBV7-2 to TRBJ2-7; D unresolved. The CDR3 contains 13 residues. V was pared by 7 bases and J by 4 bases, with 14 bases between. The germline gives CDR1 SGHTA, CDR2 FQGNSA.

This clone has more than one count but fewer than ten. The chain uses TRBV9 and TRBJ2-1, with a possible D match to TRBD2 (6 bases). The germline V gene has CDR1 SGDLS and CDR2 YYNGEE. The CDR3 is 15 amino acids. The germline V and J ends were trimmed by 0 bases and 4 bases, with 11 bases remaining between them. The CDR3 DNA reads TGTGCCAGCAGCGTAGATAGCGGAGCATACAATGAGCAGTTCTTC. It translates to CASSVDSGAYNEQFF.

By share, this clone ranks as medium-sized (0.01 to 0.1%). This chain links TRBV12-5 with TRBJ1-1, with D perhaps matching TRBD1 (5 bases). The V and J ends lost 6 bases and 1 base respectively, with 9 bases between them. Germline V gene lookup returns CDR1 LGHNT and CDR2 FRNRAP. The length of the CDR3 is 13 residues. Here the CDR3 reads CASGLTANTEAFF. In DNA form, the CDR3 reads TGTGCTAGTGGGTTGACAGCGAACACTGAAGCTTTCTTT.

Worth noting for this clone: Other DNA variants within this sample encode the same CDR3. The chain links TRBV2 to TRBJ1-2, with a possible D match to TRBD1 (6 bases). The CDR3 runs 15 residues. Between the trimmed V and J ends, which lost 0 bases and 8 bases, there was a span of 16 bases. Per germline, CDR1 SNHLY and CDR2 FYNNEI. CDR3 protein: CASSEARGGQRGYTF. The CDR3 DNA reads TGTGCCAGCAGTGAAGCAAGGGGGGGTCAACGGGGCTACACCTTC.

This clone was observed a handful of times. The rearrangement links TRBV27 to TRBJ2-7; 7 bases agree with TRBD1. V shed 3 bases and J 1 base; nucleotides not matched to a gene: 9. The CDR3 loop spans 16 amino acids. In germline, CDR1 is MNHEY, CDR2 SMNVEV (reference sequence). CDR3: CASSFSPGQRSYEQYF. The DNA of the CDR3 is TGTGCCAGCAGTTTCTCCCCGGGACAGAGGTCCTACGAGCAGTACTTC.

This clone occurred a few times. The chain has TRBV5-1 and TRBJ2-7, with 8 bases that match TRBD1. J lost 0 bases, V lost 4 bases, and 6 bases had no gene match. This CDR3 contains 15 residues. Germline V gene lookup returns CDR1 SGHRS and CDR2 YFSETQ. The CDR3 sequence: CASSIRDRSSYEQYF. The CDR3, as DNA: TGCGCCAGCAGCATCCGGGACAGGAGCTCCTACGAGCAGTACTTC.

This chain uses TRBV5-5 with TRBJ2-7; either TRBD1 or TRBD2 may supply D (5 bases each). With 4 bases removed from V and 1 base from J, the gap between germline ends came to 12 bases. The germline CDR1 and CDR2 sequences are SGHKS and YYEKEE (reference sequence). The CDR3 sequence is 14 residues long. In DNA, the CDR3 is TGTGCCAGCAGCCCCGGGACGGGATCCTACGAGCAGTACTTC. Encoded protein: CASSPGTGSYEQYF. Complete variable domain (other parts from reference TRBV5-5 and TRBJ2-7): DAGVTQSPTHLIKTRGQQVTLRCSPISGHKSVSWYQQVLGQGPQFIFQYYEKEERGRGNFPDRFSARQFPNYSSELNVNALLLGDSALYLCASSPGTGSYEQYFGPGTRLTVT.

The chain carries TRBV6-1 and TRBJ1-1; D might be TRBD1 (6 bases). The length of the CDR3 is 14 residues. V gave up 7 bases and J gave up 2 bases, with 14 bases separating them. Germline CDR1 reads MNHNS; CDR2 reads SASEGT. The CDR3: CASKEQGGNTEAFF. CDR3 in DNA: TGTGCCAGCAAAGAACAGGGAGGAAACACTGAAGCTTTCTTT.